The following is a T cell receptor beta chain sequence with its context. A single count supports this clone. Its antigen is not yet known. Sequence at one end of the junction differs from germline and may be a read error. Library construction relied on the immunoSEQ multiplex PCR assay. A mixture of 60 forward primers for TCR Vbeta segments and 13 reverse primers for TCR Jbeta segments was used in the multiplex PCR. The CDR3 region of rearranged TCR beta genes was amplified from genomic DNA with a multiplex PCR assay. On the Illumina HiSeq System, the amplified TCR beta libraries were sequenced as 87-base-pair reads. The authors' analysis ran thus. A later analysis tallied roughly 80 million unique TCR beta chains across the roughly 610 repertoires, and 10 million to 11 million of those chains were shared by two or more donors. A nearest-neighbor algorithm error-corrected the raw reads and collapsed the reads into unique sequences, merging closely related sequences to remove PCR and sequencing errors. Alignment of CDR3 sequences to IMGT reference sequences was used to assign V, D and J gene segments. For a sequence to be retained, at least a six-nucleotide match to both a V gene segment and a J gene segment was required. A rearrangement counted as productive if the CDR3 had no stop codons and remained in frame with V and J, and every other rearrangement counted as non-productive. CDR3 was defined according to IMGT convention as the region running from the second conserved V-encoded cysteine to the conserved J-encoded phenylalanine. The earlier analysis of about 590 of the donors excluded sequences that lacked an unambiguous match to a single V gene segment. An earlier analysis of some 500 of the donors classified V segments as functional when productive rearrangements were above 56.7% and as segregating when the standard deviation between donors was above 5%. To diagnose cytomegalovirus status from the catalog of TCR beta chain sequences, a statistical classification framework was built. In a later analysis, TCR nucleotide sequences were compared against IMGT/GENE-DB human TR gene sequences so that V and J genes could be assigned. A later analysis assigned CDR3 sequences and most-parsimonious VDJ recombination scenarios with the TCRdist pipeline. In a later analysis, each TCR beta chain was defined by its CDR3 amino acid sequence together with its V-gene family, and reads without a unique V-gene family were excluded. As a way to deal with suspected cross-contamination and a sequencing artifact, a later analysis dropped roughly 620 nucleotide sequences that were highly shared and had low generation probability. For each public chain, a later analysis derived a clonal expansion index from normalized ranks of inferred template counts within each repertoire. Generation probabilities in a later analysis came from a VDJ recombination model fitted to out-of-frame rearrangements, and those results were checked against IGoR. Hypergeometric tests were used in a later analysis to score TCR-TCR, TCR-HLA and TCR-CMV co-occurrence, with a repertoire-size bias correction applied to the TCR pairs. In a later analysis, false discovery rates were estimated by permuting HLA or CMV assignments 20 times. In a later analysis, co-occurring TCRs were grouped with DBSCAN, and TCRdist sequence similarity was added when clustering was performed within HLA-allele-positive subsets. Repertoires with fewer than 30,000 or more than 120,000 public chains, plus five repertoires with anomalous nucleotide sharing, were excluded from co-occurrence clustering. TCRdb mirrors the immuneACCESS table, restricted to in-frame sequences. Some clones are absent from its copies; in checked studies, under half trace to an unresolved V gene, and the reason for the others is unknown. That table furnishes V, J and clone size, whereas the DNA furnished D and trimming. In this sample the table shows about 70,000 clones, roughly 85% of which occur a single time. 2% of the sample is in the top ten clones.

This sample is drawn from a study of cytomegalovirus exposure and HLA in healthy donors (TCRdb year 2017). About the investigation overall: An earlier analysis of some 620 of the donors reported 276 Gb of sequence data and 100 million to 120 million unique TCR beta sequences obtained from about 179 million T cells. An earlier analysis of around 580 of the donors used high-throughput TCR beta sequencing to judge whether each TCR beta V gene segment behaved as functional or pseudogenic. A later genetic analysis used genome-wide SNP genotypes for about 65% of the roughly 700 donors, treating that subset as a discovery cohort. The study aimed to test whether signatures of past pathogen exposure could be identified by cataloging public T cell receptors. The later analysis used no new phenotypic data to find candidate immune exposures, relying instead on TCR beta sequences and their occurrence across donors. Every repertoire in the discovery cohort had been generated on one and the same sequencing platform. A separate validation cohort of roughly 110 different subjects was used in addition to the approximately 610-subject first cohort. To predict cytomegalovirus infection status, the study brought together high-throughput TCR immunosequencing, statistical association of individual TCRs with disease status, and machine learning. Alongside the repertoire data, information on donor age, sex, ethnicity and CMV serostatus was compiled. The T cell repertoires of 666 subjects were profiled by immunosequencing and related to cytomegalovirus serostatus. Approximately 310 gigabases of sequencing data and approximately 91 million unique TCR sequences made up an early release that covered 640 HLA-typed donors. On average, around 200,000 unique TCR beta nucleotide sequences were sequenced per donor among about 400 genotyped donors of the cohort, with 15% to 20% of those sequences being non-productive. Typing coverage varied by locus: roughly 620-640 donors for A, B, C, DRB1 and DQB1; roughly 560 for DQA1; over 600 for DPA1; more than 450 for DPB1. A few DR-DQ haplotypes were treated as single units for association and clustering because of strong linkage in the cohort. Of the roughly 400 genotyped donors, 81% were placed in the genetic ancestry cluster associated with self-reported Caucasian donors. Both class I and class II loci were covered by HLA typing, at four-digit resolution. To study patterns of TCR occurrence, a later analysis re-analyzed previously published TCR beta repertoires from several hundred donors and added high-resolution HLA genotyping. Beyond this particular receptor, the publication reports: Linkage disequilibrium might explain the correlated functional status among segregating V segments, but an unknown experimental factor could not be ruled out. Immune exposure information for the cohort was limited to CMV serostatus. A few of the identified cytomegalovirus-associated TCR beta chains were confirmed in vitro to be specific for cytomegalovirus antigens. Broadly in line with IMGT annotations, most TCR beta V segments showed up in productive rearrangements about 87% or about 30% of the time in an earlier analysis of 587 of the donors. A further reported finding was that TCR beta sequences accurately predicted the HLA-A and HLA-B alleles for most subjects in the first cohort. A later analysis found that HLA-associated TCR beta chains were more clonally expanded and had lower generation probabilities than equally common non-associated chains. Because some donors lacked HLA typing at each locus, the association tests relied only on the typed subset. The authors suggested that the approach could potentially be generalized to other disease states and immunological phenotypes. In a later analysis, most CMV-associated TCR beta chains were found to appear HLA-restricted, with HLA associations seemingly driven largely by CMV exposure. A cluster of highly shared sequence variants was judged likely to represent a technical artifact of the sequencing pipeline. The study gave a list of around 170 TCR beta chains associated with cytomegalovirus. The cohort was sequenced for TCR beta chains only, and without alpha or paired-chain data the features that could be detected were limited. Cytomegalovirus status was reported to be diagnosed by the classifier with high specificity and sensitivity in both the original and validation cohorts. According to a later analysis, parvovirus B19, influenza, CMV and Epstein-Barr virus appeared linked to several top co-occurrence clusters. In a later genetic analysis, a missense DCLRE1C variant was associated with V-gene and J-gene trimming of TCR beta chains, and the association was replicated in an independent cohort. The 87-base-pair reads could not distinguish some IMGT-functional V segments, including TRBV6-2 and TRBV6-3, so those segments were excluded. A later genetic analysis reported fewer N-insertions in productive TCRs among donors in an Asian-associated ancestry cluster than the roughly 720-donor mean. When HLA alleles, especially DR and DQ, strongly co-occurred, TCR associations were difficult to assign to individual alleles. A later analysis associated 15,000 to 20,000 TCR beta sequences with specific HLA alleles at a false discovery rate of 0.05. In a later analysis, TCR association rates were found to vary across HLA loci, with the most associated TCRs seen for DRB1 alleles and the fewest for HLA-C alleles. Sequencing depth was assumed to be roughly uniform across donors in the presence/absence analyses, though that assumption may not hold. Most TCR sequences were seen in very few donors, while some public TCRs were found in many individuals. Over 15 rarely observed V segments, including chromosome 9 orphons, were excluded from the earlier analysis of several hundred of the donors because counts were too low.

For CDR1 and CDR2, the germline V gene (reference sequence) lists SEHNR and FQNEAQ. The CDR3 numbers 17 residues from cysteine through phenylalanine. Just CDR3 DNA is preserved here, 51 bases in frame from base 1. In total, roughly 710 healthy bone marrow donors made up the cohort. At the time of sampling, every cohort member was nominally healthy, though immune exposures that went unrecorded were likely present. The donor was CMV seronegative and was included in the group of approximately 350 seronegative cohort members. A peripheral blood sample was collected from each donor, and TCR beta sequencing was performed on peripheral blood mononuclear cells. The Qiagen DNeasy Blood Extraction Kit was used to extract genomic DNA from the blood cell samples.

The sequence came from a woman aged 25 to 45 in good health and CMV-seronegative. The chain links TRBV7-9 with TRBJ2-2, and 8 junctional nucleotides match TRBD2. Sequencing was performed on PBMCs. The nucleotide sequence is given as TGTTCCAGCAGCTTCCGGGGGGGGGAAGGGAACACCGGGGAGCTGTTTTTT. Its translation is CSSSFRGGEGNTGELFF.